This TCR beta chain appears in the sequencing data of a study of Ad26.COV2.S vaccination and SARS-CoV-2 variants. As to treatment: about 20 received Ad26.COV2.S at low or high dose, single or two shots; 5 received placebo; per-sample allocation not given. The samples were gathered on day 63 after the first injection of vaccine or placebo. Using immunoSEQ multiplex PCR, the repertoire was profiled, and TCRdb retains in-frame clones only, with some absent. This repertoire shows about 680,000 clones, about 89% found once; its top ten account for about 1.5%. Germline V CDR1 and CDR2: SGHTA, FQGTGA. V gave up 4 bases and J gave up 5 bases, with 11 bases separating them. The CDR3 loop spans 14 amino acids.

The sequencing used peripheral blood, collected in a trial of Ad26.COV2.S vaccine versus placebo. This chain links TRBV7-3 with TRBJ2-2; no definite D call. The source of this sequence is a person aged 18-65 years who received the Ad26.COV2.S COVID-19 vaccine or a placebo. The CDR3 loop reads CASSSMPVTGELFF. DNA of the CDR3: TGTGCCAGCAGCTCAATGCCGGTAACCGGGGAGCTGTTTTTT.